The rows below give T cell receptor beta chains drawn from one sample of a study of blood T cell repertoires in COVID-19. Profiling relied on immunoSEQ multiplex PCR, and the TCRdb table lists in-frame clones only, not all of them. The table shows some 330,000 clones, with under 95% occurring only once. Sequencing was carried out using PBMCs or T cells enriched from blood (not recorded which). The receptors were gathered from a woman aged 30 to 39 who had recovered from COVID-19. Both conserved end residues are part of each CDR3. The D gene is left open where the match is weak. Size is omitted from some rows. Given values are once, few, many or a class for expanded clones.

j_call: TRBJ2-7; v_call: TRBV15; d_call: .; clone_size: .; cdr3_nt: TGTGCCACCAGCGAGGGGGACACCTACGAGCAGTACTTC; cdr3_aa: CATSEGDTYEQYF
j_call: TRBJ2-2; v_call: TRBV18; d_call: TRBD1; clone_size: .; cdr3_nt: TGTGCCAGCTCACCAGGGACAGGGAACACCGGGGAGCTGTTTTTT; cdr3_aa: CASSPGTGNTGELFF
j_call: TRBJ1-5; v_call: TRBV3-1/TRBV3-2; d_call: .; clone_size: .; cdr3_nt: TGTGCCAGCAGCCAAGGCCCCGGAGCCCAGCATTTT; cdr3_aa: CASSQGPGAQHF
j_call: TRBJ1-2; v_call: TRBV5-6; d_call: .; clone_size: .; cdr3_nt: TGTGCCAGCAGCCCACTGACAGGCGGCTATGGCTACACCTTC; cdr3_aa: CASSPLTGGYGYTF
j_call: TRBJ1-1; v_call: TRBV7-9; d_call: .; clone_size: .; cdr3_nt: TGTGCCAGCAGCTTAGAGCTGGGGGGTATGGCTGAAGCTTTCTTT; cdr3_aa: CASSLELGGMAEAFF
j_call: TRBJ1-2; v_call: TRBV15; d_call: .; clone_size: few; cdr3_nt: TGTGCCACCAGCAGAGACAGTCTCTATGGCTACACCTTC; cdr3_aa: CATSRDSLYGYTF
j_call: TRBJ1-1; v_call: TRBV27; d_call: .; clone_size: .; cdr3_nt: TGTGCCAGCAAAAAGACACAGGGTGGCACTGAAGCTTTCTTT; cdr3_aa: CASKKTQGGTEAFF
j_call: TRBJ1-6; v_call: TRBV27; d_call: .; clone_size: .; cdr3_nt: TGTGCCAGCAGTTCGGCGCAGGGGCATTCACCCCTCCACTTT; cdr3_aa: CASSSAQGHSPLHF
j_call: TRBJ1-2; v_call: TRBV28; d_call: .; clone_size: .; cdr3_nt: TGTGCCAGCCGACCATCTGGTGGCAGGACACGGTATGGCTACACCTTC; cdr3_aa: CASRPSGGRTRYGYTF
j_call: TRBJ2-4; v_call: TRBV12-5; d_call: .; clone_size: .; cdr3_nt: TGTGCTAGATTACAGGGAGACTTAGCCAAAAACATTCAGTACTTC; cdr3_aa: CARLQGDLAKNIQYF
j_call: TRBJ2-7; v_call: TRBV28; d_call: .; clone_size: .; cdr3_nt: TGTGCCAGCAGTCCCGGAGGTCACGAGCAGTACTTC; cdr3_aa: CASSPGGHEQYF
j_call: TRBJ2-3; v_call: TRBV19; d_call: .; clone_size: .; cdr3_nt: TGTGCCAGTAGTATCCACAGAACAGATACGCAGTATTTT; cdr3_aa: CASSIHRTDTQYF
j_call: TRBJ2-1; v_call: TRBV5-1; d_call: TRBD1; clone_size: .; cdr3_nt: TGCGCCAGCAGCTTGGTGGGGACAGGGTCCAATGAGCAGTTCTTC; cdr3_aa: CASSLVGTGSNEQFF
j_call: TRBJ1-3; v_call: TRBV11-1; d_call: .; clone_size: .; cdr3_nt: TGTGCCAGCAGCTTAGTCGGCGGGAACACCATATATTTT; cdr3_aa: CASSLVGGNTIYF
j_call: TRBJ2-1; v_call: TRBV7-8; d_call: TRBD2; clone_size: .; cdr3_nt: TGTGCCACAAAAGCGGGGGGGGTAAGCTCCTACAATGAGCAGTTCTTC; cdr3_aa: CATKAGGVSSYNEQFF
j_call: TRBJ2-7; v_call: TRBV6-1; d_call: TRBD2; clone_size: .; cdr3_nt: TGTGCCAGCAGTGCCCGGACTAGCGGGAGAGTCTACGAGCAGTACTTC; cdr3_aa: CASSARTSGRVYEQYF
j_call: TRBJ1-3; v_call: TRBV11-2; d_call: .; clone_size: .; cdr3_nt: TGTGCCAGCAGCTTAGGGCAGGGAGGAAACACCATATATTTT; cdr3_aa: CASSLGQGGNTIYF
j_call: TRBJ2-1; v_call: TRBV6-5; d_call: .; clone_size: .; cdr3_nt: TGTGCCAGCAAAAATGAGGTCAATGAGCAGTTCTTC; cdr3_aa: CASKNEVNEQFF
j_call: TRBJ1-3; v_call: TRBV5-6; d_call: .; clone_size: once; cdr3_nt: TGTGCCAGCAGTTTTACAGGAGCGGGAAACACCATATATTTT; cdr3_aa: CASSFTGAGNTIYF
j_call: TRBJ1-6; v_call: TRBV27; d_call: .; clone_size: .; cdr3_nt: TGTGCCAGCAGTGGTCGGGGTTCACCCCTCCACTTT; cdr3_aa: CASSGRGSPLHF
j_call: TRBJ1-5; v_call: TRBV27; d_call: .; clone_size: .; cdr3_nt: TGTGCCAGCAAGGTGACTCTCCCGCGGCGCAATCAGCCCCAGCATTTT; cdr3_aa: CASKVTLPRRNQPQHF
j_call: TRBJ1-2; v_call: TRBV25-1; d_call: .; clone_size: .; cdr3_nt: TGTGCCAGCAGTTCCGACAGCGGGAACTATGGCTACACCTTC; cdr3_aa: CASSSDSGNYGYTF
j_call: TRBJ2-7; v_call: TRBV19; d_call: .; clone_size: .; cdr3_nt: TGTGCCAGTAGTAAAACCGGGACACCTTCCTACGAGCAGTACTTC; cdr3_aa: CASSKTGTPSYEQYF
j_call: TRBJ2-7; v_call: TRBV29-1; d_call: .; clone_size: .; cdr3_nt: TGCAGCGGAGCGGAGACCTACGAGCAGTACTTC; cdr3_aa: CSGAETYEQYF
j_call: TRBJ2-2; v_call: TRBV7-2; d_call: TRBD2; clone_size: .; cdr3_nt: TGTGCCAGCAGCCCCGGACTAGGGTACTCCGCGAACACCGGGGAGCTGTTTTTT; cdr3_aa: CASSPGLGYSANTGELFF
j_call: TRBJ2-3; v_call: TRBV11-2; d_call: TRBD1; clone_size: .; cdr3_nt: TGTGCCAGCAGCTTAGGGGACAGGCCCGGGGATACGCAGTATTTT; cdr3_aa: CASSLGDRPGDTQYF
j_call: TRBJ2-3; v_call: TRBV24-1; d_call: .; clone_size: .; cdr3_nt: TGTGCCACCCAAGCGGGTAGCGGAAAAACCACAGATACGCAGTATTTT; cdr3_aa: CATQAGSGKTTDTQYF
j_call: TRBJ2-1; v_call: TRBV5-1; d_call: TRBD2; clone_size: .; cdr3_nt: TGCGCCAGCAGCCCAGCGGGGGACTACTACAATGAGCAGTTCTTC; cdr3_aa: CASSPAGDYYNEQFF
j_call: TRBJ2-2; v_call: TRBV4-3; d_call: .; clone_size: .; cdr3_nt: TGCGCCAGCAGCCATAAACCGGGACACCTAAACGGGGAGCTGTTTTTT; cdr3_aa: CASSHKPGHLNGELFF
j_call: TRBJ1-2; v_call: TRBV7-9; d_call: .; clone_size: .; cdr3_nt: TGTGCCAGCAGCCCCAGTGAAGACTACTATGGCTACACCTTC; cdr3_aa: CASSPSEDYYGYTF
j_call: TRBJ2-6; v_call: TRBV7-6; d_call: TRBD1; clone_size: .; cdr3_nt: TGTGCCAGCAGCTCCCTCGGGACAGGCAGCTCTGGGGCCAACGTCCTGACTTTC; cdr3_aa: CASSSLGTGSSGANVLTF
j_call: TRBJ1-1; v_call: TRBV19; d_call: .; clone_size: few; cdr3_nt: TGTGCCAGTAGTGCAGACAGATACACTGAAGCTTTCTTT; cdr3_aa: CASSADRYTEAFF
j_call: TRBJ1-5; v_call: TRBV6-2/TRBV6-3; d_call: .; clone_size: .; cdr3_nt: TGTGCCAGCAGTTACTCCGGACTTAGCAATCAGCCCCAGCATTTT; cdr3_aa: CASSYSGLSNQPQHF
j_call: TRBJ2-7; v_call: TRBV19; d_call: TRBD1; clone_size: .; cdr3_nt: TGTGCCAGTAGTACTGACAGGGGCCGGGCCTACGAGCAGTACTTC; cdr3_aa: CASSTDRGRAYEQYF
j_call: TRBJ2-5; v_call: TRBV13; d_call: .; clone_size: .; cdr3_nt: .; cdr3_aa: CASSFGEGWETQYF
j_call: TRBJ2-7; v_call: TRBV18; d_call: .; clone_size: .; cdr3_nt: TGTGCCAGCTCACCACAGGGGGTCGAGCAGTACTTC; cdr3_aa: CASSPQGVEQYF
j_call: TRBJ2-1; v_call: TRBV7-9; d_call: .; clone_size: .; cdr3_nt: TGTGCCAGCAGCTTAGCGTACAGGGTTTTCGATGAGCAGTTCTTC; cdr3_aa: CASSLAYRVFDEQFF
j_call: TRBJ2-3; v_call: TRBV5-8; d_call: TRBD1; clone_size: .; cdr3_nt: TGTGCCAGCAGCCCTGGACAGGGAAGTACCAGGCCGCAGTATTTT; cdr3_aa: CASSPGQGSTRPQYF
j_call: TRBJ2-1; v_call: TRBV11-2; d_call: TRBD2; clone_size: .; cdr3_nt: TGTGCCAGCAGCTTAGGGGGGTCCGGGAGGAATGAGCAGTTCTTC; cdr3_aa: CASSLGGSGRNEQFF
j_call: TRBJ2-1; v_call: TRBV3-1/TRBV3-2; d_call: .; clone_size: .; cdr3_nt: TGTGCCAGCAGCCACCCGATTAACGGGGGGCTGTCGTACAATGAGCAGTTCTTC; cdr3_aa: CASSHPINGGLSYNEQFF
j_call: TRBJ1-1; v_call: TRBV5-4; d_call: .; clone_size: .; cdr3_nt: TGTGCCAGCAGCTTGGGTTATGAGGGGAACACTGAAGCTTTCTTT; cdr3_aa: CASSLGYEGNTEAFF
j_call: TRBJ1-6; v_call: TRBV11-3; d_call: .; clone_size: .; cdr3_nt: TGTGCCAGCAGCCCCCGACCCGCCGACAGCTCCTATAATTCACCCCTCCACTTT; cdr3_aa: CASSPRPADSSYNSPLHF
j_call: TRBJ1-1; v_call: TRBV7-8; d_call: .; clone_size: .; cdr3_nt: TGTGCCAGCAGCTCGAAACAACCACACAGGGAGGGCACTGAAGCTTTCTTT; cdr3_aa: CASSSKQPHREGTEAFF
j_call: TRBJ2-2; v_call: TRBV3-1/TRBV3-2; d_call: TRBD2; clone_size: .; cdr3_nt: TGTGCCAGCAGCCGCTGGACTAGCGGCACCGGGGAGCTGTTTTTT; cdr3_aa: CASSRWTSGTGELFF
j_call: TRBJ1-1; v_call: TRBV3-1/TRBV3-2; d_call: .; clone_size: .; cdr3_nt: TGTGCCAGCACCAAGGGACCCAACAGGAAGGGGGCTGAAGCTTTCTTT; cdr3_aa: CASTKGPNRKGAEAFF
j_call: TRBJ2-7; v_call: TRBV7-9; d_call: .; clone_size: once; cdr3_nt: TGTGCCAGCAGCTTAGACAGCCCCTACGAGCAGTACTTC; cdr3_aa: CASSLDSPYEQYF
j_call: TRBJ1-4; v_call: TRBV7-9; d_call: .; clone_size: .; cdr3_nt: TGTGCCAGCAGCTCAGGGCCTGTGCAAGAAAAACTGTTTTTT; cdr3_aa: CASSSGPVQEKLFF
j_call: TRBJ1-2; v_call: TRBV18; d_call: .; clone_size: few; cdr3_nt: TGTGCCAGCTCACCACCGTCTAACAGTAATGGCTACACCTTC; cdr3_aa: CASSPPSNSNGYTF
j_call: TRBJ1-6; v_call: TRBV28; d_call: .; clone_size: .; cdr3_nt: TGTGCCAGCAGTTTTGCAGGGGCTCGTAATTCACCCCTCCACTTT; cdr3_aa: CASSFAGARNSPLHF
j_call: TRBJ2-7; v_call: TRBV27; d_call: .; clone_size: .; cdr3_nt: TGTGCCAGCAGTTTATCCGGCTACGAGCAGTACTTC; cdr3_aa: CASSLSGYEQYF
j_call: TRBJ2-2; v_call: TRBV28; d_call: TRBD2; clone_size: .; cdr3_nt: TGTGCCAGCAGTACCGCCCTTAGCGGGGGGGCTCCCACCGGGGAGCTGTTTTTT; cdr3_aa: CASSTALSGGAPTGELFF
j_call: TRBJ2-3; v_call: TRBV30; d_call: TRBD2; clone_size: .; cdr3_nt: TGTGCCTGGAGTGTAGGGCGGGGGGGCTCTACCGATACGCAGTATTTT; cdr3_aa: CAWSVGRGGSTDTQYF
j_call: TRBJ2-2; v_call: TRBV18; d_call: TRBD1; clone_size: .; cdr3_nt: TGTGCCAGCTCACAGGGGGCGCAGAGTACCGGGGAGCTGTTTTTT; cdr3_aa: CASSQGAQSTGELFF
j_call: TRBJ2-1; v_call: TRBV5-1; d_call: TRBD2; clone_size: .; cdr3_nt: TGCGCCAGCAGCGCCGGGACTAGCGGGATTTTTGATGAGCAGTTCTTC; cdr3_aa: CASSAGTSGIFDEQFF
j_call: TRBJ1-1; v_call: TRBV27; d_call: TRBD1; clone_size: once; cdr3_nt: TGTGCCAACGACAGGGCCTTTAAGAACACTGAAGCTTTCTTT; cdr3_aa: CANDRAFKNTEAFF
j_call: TRBJ2-2; v_call: TRBV10-3; d_call: .; clone_size: .; cdr3_nt: TGTGCCATCAGTGAAGGGGGGGTGAACACCGGGGAGCTGTTTTTT; cdr3_aa: CAISEGGVNTGELFF
j_call: TRBJ1-1; v_call: TRBV9; d_call: .; clone_size: .; cdr3_nt: TGTGCCAGCAGCGTAAGAGAGGTTCCGGTGAGCGCTTTCTTT; cdr3_aa: CASSVREVPVSAFF
j_call: TRBJ2-7; v_call: TRBV28; d_call: .; clone_size: .; cdr3_nt: TGTGCCAGCACCCTAGGGCCCGGGACAAACGGGGACGAGCAGTACTTC; cdr3_aa: CASTLGPGTNGDEQYF
j_call: TRBJ2-5; v_call: TRBV6-5; d_call: .; clone_size: .; cdr3_nt: TGTGCCAGCAGTTCCAAAAGGACAAGACAAGAGACCCAGTACTTC; cdr3_aa: CASSSKRTRQETQYF